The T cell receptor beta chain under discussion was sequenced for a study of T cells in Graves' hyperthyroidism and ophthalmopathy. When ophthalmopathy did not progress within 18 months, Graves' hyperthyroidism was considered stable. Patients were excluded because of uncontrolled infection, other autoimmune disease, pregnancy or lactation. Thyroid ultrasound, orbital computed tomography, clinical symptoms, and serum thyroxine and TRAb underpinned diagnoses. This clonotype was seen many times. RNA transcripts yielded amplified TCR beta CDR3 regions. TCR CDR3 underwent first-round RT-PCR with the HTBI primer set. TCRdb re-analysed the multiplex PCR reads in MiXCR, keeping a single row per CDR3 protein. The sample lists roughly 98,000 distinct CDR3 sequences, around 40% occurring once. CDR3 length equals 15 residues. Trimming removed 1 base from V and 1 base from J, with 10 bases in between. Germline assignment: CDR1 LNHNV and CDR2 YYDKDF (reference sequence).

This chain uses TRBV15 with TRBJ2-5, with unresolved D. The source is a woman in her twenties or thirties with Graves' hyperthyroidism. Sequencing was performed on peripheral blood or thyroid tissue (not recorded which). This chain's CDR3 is CATSRVRQSQETQYF. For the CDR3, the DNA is TGTGCCACCAGCAGAGTGCGGCAGAGCCAAGAGACCCAGTACTTC.